This is a list of T cell receptor beta chains from one sample in a study of early T cells in non-severe SARS-CoV-2 infection. TCRdb analysed the 5' RACE reads with MiXCR anew, one entry per CDR3 protein. Of about 56,000 distinct CDR3 sequences listed, approximately 16% are singletons. The specimen comprised whole blood, sampled at baseline. Receptors were obtained from an adult who was a healthcare worker with PCR-confirmed SARS-CoV-2 infection or an uninfected control (not recorded which). The CDR3 runs from the conserved cysteine through the conserved F or W. Each record gives: V gene, D gene, clone size, J gene, CDR3 DNA, CDR3 protein. D genes are given only for firm matches. Size tells how often a clone was seen (once, few, many) or the class of an expanded clone, and some rows leave it out.

>TRBV3-1|-|many|TRBJ1-1
TGTGCCAGCAGCCAAGTCGTCAACAGTGAAGCTTTCTTT
CASSQVVNSEAFF
>TRBV6-1|-|many|TRBJ2-2
TGTGCCAGCAGCCATGGTCCCGGTTCCACCGGGGAGCTGTTTTTT
CASSHGPGSTGELFF
>TRBV6-5|TRBD1|-|TRBJ2-7
TGTGCCAGCAGCCGCGGACAGGGGGGACACGAGCAGTACTTC
CASSRGQGGHEQYF
>TRBV12-3/TRBV12-4|-|-|TRBJ2-3
TGTGCCAGCCTGAGACAGGACCTCACAGATACGCAGTATTTT
CASLRQDLTDTQYF
>TRBV4-1|-|-|TRBJ2-1
TGCGCCAGCAGCTCAAGGGCGGGAGAGCAGTTCTTC
CASSSRAGEQFF
>TRBV7-8|TRBD2|-|TRBJ2-7
TGTGCCAGCAGCTCCGGACTAGCGGCCTACGAGCAGTACTTC
CASSSGLAAYEQYF
>TRBV20-1|-|many|TRBJ2-5
TGCAGTGCCCGGGGACTGTGGGGAGAGACCCAGTACTTC
CSARGLWGETQYF
>TRBV11-2|-|-|TRBJ1-6
TGTGCCAGCAGCTTAGATCCCAGGGATTCACCCCTCCACTTT
CASSLDPRDSPLHF
>TRBV28|TRBD2|few|TRBJ2-7
TGTGCCAGCAGTTCGGGACTAGCGGGGAACTACGAGCAGTACTTC
CASSSGLAGNYEQYF
>TRBV19|TRBD2|-|TRBJ2-3
TGTGCCAGTAGCGGGCAGCGGGAGGGCACAGATACGCAGTATTTT
CASSGQREGTDTQYF
>TRBV12-3/TRBV12-4|-|-|TRBJ1-4
TGTGCCAGCAGTTTACTGACTAATGAAAAACTGTTTTTT
CASSLLTNEKLFF
>TRBV14|-|-|TRBJ2-3
TGTGCCAGCAGCCTCGGACTGGGGCCAGATACGCAGTATTTT
CASSLGLGPDTQYF
>TRBV29-1|-|few|TRBJ2-5
TGCAGCGTTGATCAGAACGGGTCCCAAGAGACCCAGTACTTC
CSVDQNGSQETQYF
>TRBV11-2|-|-|TRBJ1-5
TGTGCCAGCAGCATACTTGAGGATCAGCCCCAGCATTTT
CASSILEDQPQHF
>TRBV20-1|-|many|TRBJ2-7
TGCAGTGCCGAAACGCGGACGGAGTCCTACGAGCAGTACTTC
CSAETRTESYEQYF
>TRBV9|-|-|TRBJ1-1
TGTGCCAGCAGCGTCGCGACAGGCAGCACTGAAGCTTTCTTT
CASSVATGSTEAFF
>TRBV5-6|-|-|TRBJ2-7
TGTGCCAGCAGCTTGACAGTACCCCCCGAGCAGTACTTC
CASSLTVPPEQYF
>TRBV18|-|few|TRBJ1-4
TGTGCCAGCTCACCGGGCCATACTAATGAAAAACTGTTTTTT
CASSPGHTNEKLFF
>TRBV11-2|-|few|TRBJ1-5
TGTGCCAGCAGCTTAATGCCCAATCAGCCCCAGCATTTT
CASSLMPNQPQHF
>TRBV7-2|-|-|TRBJ2-1
TGTGCCAGCAGCCCTACTAGTGACAATGAGCAGTTCTTC
CASSPTSDNEQFF
>TRBV3-1|TRBD1|few|TRBJ2-1
TGTGCCAGCAGCAGAAACGGACAGGGTCCAACCCCACAGTTCTTC
CASSRNGQGPTPQFF
>TRBV7-8|-|many|TRBJ1-5
TGTGCCAGCAGCCCAATCACAGGCCCCTCTCAGCCCCAGCATTTT
CASSPITGPSQPQHF
>TRBV28|-|many|TRBJ1-3
TGTGCCAGCAGTTCCCGTCGGACAGTTGGAAACACCATATATTTT
CASSSRRTVGNTIYF
>TRBV7-9|-|many|TRBJ2-1
TGTGCCAGCAGCCTCAGGGGCTATTTGAGCTCCTACAATGAGCAGTTCTTC
CASSLRGYLSSYNEQFF
>TRBV15|TRBD2|-|TRBJ2-4
TGTGCCACCAGCCCGGGGGGGGCGGCCAAAAACATTCAGTACTTC
CATSPGGAAKNIQYF
>TRBV20-1|TRBD2|few|TRBJ2-1
TGCAGTGCTAGAGATAGGATTTGGGGGACTAGCGGCCTTAATGAGCAGTTCTTC
CSARDRIWGTSGLNEQFF
>TRBV2|-|-|TRBJ2-1
TGTGCCAGCAGTGGGGACATACACAATGAGCAGTTCTTC
CASSGDIHNEQFF
>TRBV3-1|-|few|TRBJ2-3
TGTGCCAGCAGCCCAGGGTTTAAGGTCCGGTCGGATACGCAGTATTTT
CASSPGFKVRSDTQYF
>TRBV10-1|TRBD2|-|TRBJ2-3
TGCGCCAGCAGCGTACTAGCGGGAGGTACGCAGTATTTT
CASSVLAGGTQYF
>TRBV3-1|-|few|TRBJ2-6
TGTGCCAGCAGCCAAGTGCAGGGGGGCTCTGGGGCCAACGTCCTGACTTTC
CASSQVQGGSGANVLTF
>TRBV11-2|TRBD2|-|TRBJ2-3
TGTGCCAGCGCGGGGACTAACACAGATACGCAGTATTTT
CASAGTNTDTQYF
>TRBV6-1|-|few|TRBJ2-4
TGTGCCAGCAGCCGTGGGGGCAGATACATTCAGTACTTC
CASSRGGRYIQYF
>TRBV20-1|TRBD1|-|TRBJ1-5
TGCAGTGCTAAGCGAGGGGGCGACAGCAATCAGCCCCAGCATTTT
CSAKRGGDSNQPQHF
>TRBV28|TRBD2|few|TRBJ2-7
TGTGCCAGCAGTGGGACTACCTGGTCCTACGAGCAGTACTTC
CASSGTTWSYEQYF
>TRBV4-1|-|-|TRBJ1-4
TGCGCCAGCAGCCAAGACTCAGGGCCTTTCTCTCGAAAACTGTTTTTT
CASSQDSGPFSRKLFF
>TRBV7-2|TRBD2|few|TRBJ2-3
TGTGCCAGCAGCTTAGTGGGACTAGCGGGGGCAATGCATACGCAGTATTTT
CASSLVGLAGAMHTQYF
>TRBV12-3/TRBV12-4|-|few|TRBJ1-1
TGTGCCAGCGGGGTCTTCACTAACACTGAAGCTTTCTTT
CASGVFTNTEAFF
>TRBV6-5|TRBD2|-|TRBJ2-7
TGTGCCAGCAGTTACTCGATTCCCCCTAGCGGGAGACTCGTGCAGTACTTC
CASSYSIPPSGRLVQYF
>TRBV5-4|TRBD2|few|TRBJ2-7
TGTGCCAGCAGCACTCACTGGACTAGCGGGAGCCACGAGCAGTACTTC
CASSTHWTSGSHEQYF
>TRBV30|TRBD1|-|TRBJ1-2
TGTGCCTGGAGTGTACCAGGGACAGGGTTTGGCTACACCTTC
CAWSVPGTGFGYTF